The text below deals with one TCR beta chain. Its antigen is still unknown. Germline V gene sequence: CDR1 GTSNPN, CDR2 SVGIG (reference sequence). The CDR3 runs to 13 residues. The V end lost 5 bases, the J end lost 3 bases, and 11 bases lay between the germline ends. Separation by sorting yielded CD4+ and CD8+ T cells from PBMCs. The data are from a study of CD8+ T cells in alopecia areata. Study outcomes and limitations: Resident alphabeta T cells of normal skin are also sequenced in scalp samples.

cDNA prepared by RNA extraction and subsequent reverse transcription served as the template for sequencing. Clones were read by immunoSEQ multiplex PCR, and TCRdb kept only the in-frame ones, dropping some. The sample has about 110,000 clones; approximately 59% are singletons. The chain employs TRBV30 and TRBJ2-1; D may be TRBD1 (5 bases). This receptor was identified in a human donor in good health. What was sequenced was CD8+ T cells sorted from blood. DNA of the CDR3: TGTGCCTGGTCAGAAGGACACTACAATGAGCAGTTCTTC. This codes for CAWSEGHYNEQFF. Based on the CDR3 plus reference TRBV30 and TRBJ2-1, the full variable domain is SQTIHQWPATLVQPVGSPLSLECTVEGTSNPNLYWYRQAAGRGLQLLFYSVGIGQISSEVPQNLSASRPQDRQFILSSKKLLLSDSGFYLCAWSEGHYNEQFFGPGTRLTVL.